This entry describes one T cell receptor (beta chain). Its antigen is currently unknown. MiXCR, applied by TCRdb to the RT-PCR reads, yields one record per CDR3 protein. Seen here are 500,000 to 600,000 distinct CDR3 sequences, 10% to 15% observed once, and the top ten hold 9.5% to 13%. The data were obtained in a study of response to subunit inactivated influenza vaccine. Study conclusions and caveats: The study's authors posited that every seasonal influenza vaccination enlists few new T cells.

The sequence came from a man aged 50 or older who received an inactivated influenza vaccine. Sequencing was performed on PBMCs from blood, taken on the day of vaccination.

The CDR3 DNA reads TGTGCCAGCAGCACAGCAAGGGGGTACGAGCAGTACTTC. Amino acid sequence: CASSTARGYEQYF. V and J are TRBV7-2 and TRBJ2-7; a weak D match, TRBD1 (6 bases). This CDR3 spans 13 amino acids. The ends were cut back, 5 bases at V and 4 bases at J, with 12 bases in the middle. Germline CDR1 reads SGHTA; CDR2 reads FQGNSA.